The 32 T cell receptor beta chains below come from one sample, sequenced in a study of blood T cell repertoires in COVID-19. The repertoire was sequenced with immunoSEQ multiplex PCR; TCRdb's copy has only in-frame clones and lacks some. The data show 180,000 or so clones, less than 90% seen once. The sequenced sample was PBMCs or T cells enriched from blood (not recorded which). The receptors were gathered from a woman aged 50 to 60 who had recovered from COVID-19.

The V call is TRBV30, the J call TRBJ1-1; 7 bases agree with TRBD1. Trimming took 0 bases from V and 4 from J; bases not matched to a gene: 2. The germline V gene encodes CDR1 GTSNPN and CDR2 SVGIG (reference sequence). The CDR3 runs to 13 residues. This chain's CDR3 is CAWSVQGVTEAFF. CDR3 DNA sequence: TGTGCCTGGAGTGTGCAGGGGGTCACTGAAGCTTTCTTT.

The V call is TRBV10-3, the J call TRBJ1-2; D unresolved. V was pared by 7 bases and J by 3 bases, with 12 bases between. CDR3 length equals 13 residues. Germline V gives CDR1 ENHRY, CDR2 SYGVKD. This CDR3 is CAIMGSLHYGYTF. The CDR3 DNA is TGTGCCATCATGGGGAGCTTGCACTATGGCTACACCTTC.

This rearrangement joins TRBV11-2 to TRBJ1-1, with D unresolved. This CDR3 is built from 16 residues. CDR1 is SGHAT and CDR2 is FQNNGV in the germline V gene. V shed 2 bases and J shed 2 bases, with 15 bases lying between them. The CDR3 reads CASSLNGERHNTEAFF. Written as DNA, the CDR3 is TGTGCCAGCAGCTTAAATGGGGAGCGACATAACACTGAAGCTTTCTTT.

This rearrangement joins TRBV12-3 or TRBV12-4 to TRBJ1-1; D not resolved. V lost 5 bases and J lost 8, with 12 bases in between. The CDR3 consists of 12 residues. DNA of the CDR3: TGTGCCAGCAGTCTCGATCAGGTAGAAGCTTTCTTT. Translating it yields CASSLDQVEAFF.

The V and J genes are TRBV19 and TRBJ1-5; D uncertain. Trimming cost V 6 bases and J 1 base, with 10 bases left between them. Germline assignment: CDR1 LNHDA and CDR2 SQIVND (reference sequence). The CDR3 spans 14 residues. In DNA form, the CDR3 reads TGTGCCAGTAGGGAGAGGGTGAGCAATCAGCCCCAGCATTTT. This encodes CASRERVSNQPQHF. Looking up the rest from reference TRBV19 and TRBJ1-5 gives the full variable domain: DGGITQSPKYLFRKEGQNVTLSCEQNLNHDAMYWYRQDPGQGLRLIYYSQIVNDFQKGDIAEGYSVSREKKESFPLTVTSAQKNPTAFYLCASRERVSNQPQHFGDGTRLSIL.

CDR3 coding DNA: TGCGCCAGCAGCCAAGTGGAGACAGGCTGGAACACTGAAGCTTTCTTT. It codes for CASSQVETGWNTEAFF. This sequence joins TRBV4-1 and TRBJ1-1; weak D call: TRBD1 (6 bases). Germline V gene lookup returns CDR1 MGHRA and CDR2 YSYEKL. CDR3 length equals 16 residues. Trimming shortened V by 1 base and J by 1 base, and 13 bases separated the two germline ends.

This chain joins TRBV5-5 and TRBJ2-2, with 7 positions matching TRBD2. Germline CDR1 reads SGHKS; CDR2 reads YYEKEE (reference sequence). Unmatched junction bases numbered 3, after V lost 2 bases and J lost 2 bases. The CDR3 extends over 15 amino acids. CDR3 nucleotides: TGTGCCAGCAGCTTCGGGACTATTAACACCGGGGAGCTGTTTTTT. Translating gives CASSFGTINTGELFF. Supplemented by reference TRBV5-5 and TRBJ2-2, the full variable domain reads DAGVTQSPTHLIKTRGQQVTLRCSPISGHKSVSWYQQVLGQGPQFIFQYYEKEERGRGNFPDRFSARQFPNYSSELNVNALLLGDSALYLCASSFGTINTGELFFGEGSRLTVL.

This CDR3 is CASSLVSGRAGELFF. The CDR3 bases are TGCGCCAGCAGCTTGGTATCGGGGAGAGCCGGGGAGCTGTTTTTT. This chain connects TRBV5-1 to TRBJ2-2, with a tentative D call TRBD2 (5 bases). V shed 0 bases and J shed 6 bases, with 12 bases lying between them. From germline, CDR1 is SGHRS and CDR2 YFSETQ. There are 15 residues in the CDR3.

The CDR3 DNA is TGTGCCAGCAGCGGAAGGTCGGGGTTTCCCTACGAGCAGTACGTC. Its translation: CASSGRSGFPYEQYV. This chain uses TRBV5-5 with TRBJ2-7, with D perhaps TRBD2 (5 bases). V lost 4 bases and J 2 bases, leaving 16 bases between the germline ends. The CDR3 runs 15 residues. From germline, CDR1 is SGHKS and CDR2 YYEKEE (reference sequence).

V and J are TRBV14 and TRBJ1-1; D gene uncertain. Trimming pared 1 base from V and 5 bases from J, leaving 8 bases between. Germline V CDR1 and CDR2: SGHDN, FVKESK. The CDR3 length is 13 residues. As DNA, the CDR3 is TGTGCCAGCAGCCAAGTTTGGAGGACTGAAGCTTTCTTT. It specifies CASSQVWRTEAFF.

V is TRBV30 and J is TRBJ1-4; TRBD1 matches at 8 bases. The germline V gene has CDR1 GTSNPN and CDR2 SVGIG (reference sequence). The ends lost 4 bases at V and 5 bases at J; junction bases unmatched: 3. This CDR3 is 13 amino acids long. CDR3 bases: TGTGCCTGGAACAGGGGGTGGAATGAAAAACTGTTTTTT. Protein sequence: CAWNRGWNEKLFF.

This clone was counted a single time. The chain recombines TRBV19 with TRBJ2-1, with 7 nucleotides matching TRBD1. CDR3 length: 16 amino acids. Germline values: CDR1 LNHDA, CDR2 SQIVND (reference sequence). J was trimmed by 1 base and V by 6 bases; bases with no gene match: 9. The CDR3 here is CASRRSLQGSYNEQFF. The CDR3, as DNA: TGTGCCAGTAGGAGGTCCTTACAGGGGTCCTACAATGAGCAGTTCTTC.

The V call is TRBV12-3 or TRBV12-4, the J call TRBJ2-3; D remains unclear. The V and J ends lost 5 bases and 6 bases respectively, with 6 bases between them. The CDR3 consists of 11 residues. CDR3 nucleotide sequence: TGTGCCAGCAGTCTATTGGATACGCAGTATTTT. This codes for CASSLLDTQYF.

On this clone: A junction end diverges from the germline sequence, so it may reflect a read error. The V gene is TRBV7-7, the J gene TRBJ2-1; 9 bases agree with TRBD2. The CDR3 spans 15 residues. In germline, CDR1 is SSHAT, CDR2 FNYEAQ (reference sequence). The CDR3 DNA follows: TGTGCTAGCAGCCCTTCTGGCGGGGGGGCCACTGAGCAGTTCTTC. Protein product: CASSPSGGGATEQFF.

This clone was detected only a few times. CDR3 in amino acids: CASSLSDYGGYTF. CDR3 sequence (DNA): TGTGCCAGCAGTTTGTCGGACTACGGTGGCTACACCTTC. The rearrangement links TRBV12-3 or TRBV12-4 to TRBJ1-2; unclear D gene. Trimming cost V 3 bases and J 7 bases, with 12 bases left between them. This CDR3 has 13 amino acids.

J is TRBJ1-4 and V is TRBV11-3; a possible D gene is TRBD1 (5 bases). The CDR3 contains 16 residues. V lost 6 bases, J lost 8 bases, and 22 bases lay in between. CDR1 and CDR2 (germline): SGHNT, YENEEA. The CDR3 DNA reads TGTGCCAGCAGACCCATTATGACAGCAGCGGGGGAAAAACTGTTTTTT. This gives the protein CASRPIMTAAGEKLFF.

The chain carries TRBV23-1 and TRBJ1-5; 7 bases fit TRBD1. Being an ORF, TRBV23-1 has a function that is uncertain. This CDR3 is built from 19 residues. Unmatched junction bases numbered 15, after V lost 4 bases and J lost 0 bases. As DNA, the CDR3 is TGCGCCAGCAGTCCCATTCTTGAGGACAGGCCCTATAGCAATCAGCCCCAGCATTTT. It translates to CASSPILEDRPYSNQPQHF.

The rearrangement joins TRBV7-6 to TRBJ2-3; weak D call: TRBD2 (6 bases). This CDR3 is 13 amino acids long. The ends were cut back, 1 base at V and 5 bases at J, with 7 bases in the middle. Germline lookup yields CDR1 SGHVS and CDR2 FNYEAQ. CDR3 sequence (DNA): TGTGCCAGCAGCTTAGGGACTATAGATACGCAGTATTTT. Protein: CASSLGTIDTQYF.

The chain carries TRBV28 and TRBJ1-2; 9 bases fit TRBD1. V was pared by 0 bases and J by 7 bases, with 0 bases of the junction left unmatched. From germline, CDR1 is MDHEN and CDR2 SYDVKM. The CDR3 covers 13 residues. Here the CDR3 DNA reads TGTGCCAGCAGTTTATGGGACAGGGGTGGCTACACCTTC. Its protein product is CASSLWDRGGYTF.

Concerning this clone: At one boundary the junction diverges from the germline segment, which might be a read error. The CDR3 DNA reads TGTGCCACCAGCAGAGCTACGCGCGCACAAGGGACAGGGGTATTT. Translated: CATSRATRAQGTGVF. The V and J genes are TRBV15 and TRBJ2-3, with TRBD1 identical over 10 bases. CDR1 LNHNV and CDR2 YYDKDF come from the germline V gene (reference sequence). The CDR3 is made up of 15 amino acids. The entire variable domain, with the rest obtained from reference TRBV15 and TRBJ2-3, is as follows: DAMVIQNPRYQVTQFGKPVTLSCSQTLNHNVMYWYQQKSSQAPKLLFHYYDKDFNNEADTPDNFQSRRPNTSFCFLDIRSPGLGDTAMYLCATSRATRAQGTGVFGPGTRLTVL.

This sequence joins TRBV4-1 and TRBJ2-3; TRBD2 is a possible D gene (5 bases). V was clipped by 5 bases and J by 0 bases, with 9 bases between them. This CDR3 has 14 residues. The germline V gene encodes CDR1 MGHRA and CDR2 YSYEKL. CDR3 in DNA: TGCGCCAGCAGCACTAGAGCAAGCACAGATACGCAGTATTTT. Residues: CASSTRASTDTQYF.

The rearrangement uses TRBV5-5 and TRBJ1-1, with D perhaps TRBD1 (5 bases). V lost 6 bases, J lost 1 base, and 13 bases lay in between. The V gene's germline CDR1 is SGHKS and CDR2 YYEKEE (reference sequence). This CDR3 comprises 14 residues. The CDR3 DNA is TGTGCCAGCACCCACCGGGGGGGGAACACTGAAGCTTTCTTT. Residues: CASTHRGGNTEAFF.

The chain is built from TRBV7-2 and TRBJ1-2; unclear D gene. Germline-derived CDR1 and CDR2 are SGHTA and FQGNSA. Between the trimmed V and J ends, which lost 4 bases and 4 bases, there was a span of 13 bases. This CDR3 region has 14 residues. CDR3 DNA: TGTGCCAGCAGCTCTCCGACACTGCTCTATGGCTACACCTTC. Encoded protein: CASSSPTLLYGYTF.

This chain uses TRBV5-8 with TRBJ1-5; 7 nucleotides match TRBD1. The CDR3 has 16 amino acids. V gave up 0 bases and J gave up 3 bases; unmatched junction bases: 6. CDR1 and CDR2 from the germline V gene are SGHTS and YDEGEE. The CDR3 DNA follows: TGTGCCAGCAGCTTGGTTACAGGGGCGTTCAATCAGCCCCAGCATTTT. This sequence encodes CASSLVTGAFNQPQHF.

By proportion, this clone is medium-sized (0.01 to 0.1%). V and J are TRBV6-1 and TRBJ1-3; D is unclear. The CDR3 spans 15 residues. Germline loops: CDR1 MNHNS, CDR2 SASEGT. Between the trimmed V and J ends, which lost 1 base and 0 bases, there was a span of 7 bases. The CDR3 region has the DNA TGTGCCAGCAGTGAAGGGCCTAGCTCTGGAAACACCATATATTTT. It translates to CASSEGPSSGNTIYF.

In this sample, this clone turned up once. This sequence joins TRBV27 and TRBJ2-3; TRBD1 matches at 8 bases. Germline loops: CDR1 MNHEY, CDR2 SMNVEV (reference sequence). CDR3 length equals 17 residues. V gave up 0 bases and J gave up 2 bases; unmatched junction bases: 7. The CDR3 spells CASSLSARGQATDTQYF. Here the CDR3 DNA reads TGTGCCAGCAGTTTATCGGCTAGGGGACAGGCCACAGATACGCAGTATTTT.

The chain has TRBV7-9 and TRBJ1-2, with TRBD1 matching 9 bases. The CDR3 is 14 amino acids. Germline lookup yields CDR1 SEHNR and CDR2 FQNEAQ (reference sequence). Trimming took 5 bases from V and 6 from J; bases not matched to a gene: 7. This CDR3 is CASSQQGARHGYTF. The CDR3 nucleotides are TGTGCCAGCAGCCAACAGGGGGCGAGACATGGCTACACCTTC.

This chain joins TRBV29-1 and TRBJ2-2; no reliable D call. Germline V gene lookup returns CDR1 SQVTM and CDR2 ANQGSEA. The V end was cut by 4 bases, the J end by 6 bases, with 6 bases between. The CDR3 is made up of 11 amino acids. DNA of the CDR3: TGCAGCGTTGGGCTCTCCGGGGAGCTGTTTTTT. Protein: CSVGLSGELFF.

The chain combines TRBV5-4 with TRBJ1-2; TRBD1 matches 9 bases. The junction had 4 bases not matched to a gene; V was cut back by 3 bases and J by 7 bases. CDR1 and CDR2 (germline): SGHNT, YYREEE (reference sequence). This CDR3 spans 13 amino acids. This chain's CDR3 is CASSSDRGVGYTF. Written as DNA, the CDR3 is TGTGCCAGCAGCTCAGACAGGGGGGTTGGCTACACCTTC.

This clone was detected once. The rearrangement links TRBV19 to TRBJ2-1, with TRBD1 identical over 11 bases. CDR3 size: 15 residues. The V segment lost 6 bases and the J segment 2 bases; nucleotides outside the gene matches: 3. The V gene's germline CDR1 is LNHDA and CDR2 SQIVND (reference sequence). The DNA for the CDR3 is TGTGCCAGTAGAGGGGACAGGGGGACCTACAATGAGCAGTTCTTC. It codes for CASRGDRGTYNEQFF.

The chain couples TRBV5-6 to TRBJ1-1, with D possibly TRBD1 on 5 matching bases. Germline CDR1 and CDR2: SGHDT and YYEEEE. This CDR3 has 13 residues. The V and J ends lost 5 bases and 3 bases respectively, with 11 bases between them. In DNA, the CDR3 is TGTGCCAGCAGTCTTGGACACTACACTGAAGCTTTCTTT. Its translation: CASSLGHYTEAFF.

V gene TRBV28 combines with J gene TRBJ2-5, with unresolved D. Trimming took 8 bases from V and 1 from J, leaving 8 bases between them. Germline CDR1 and CDR2: MDHEN and SYDVKM. This CDR3 contains 12 residues. The CDR3 reads CASQISQETQYF. CDR3 DNA sequence: TGTGCCAGCCAGATTTCCCAAGAGACCCAGTACTTC. Complete variable domain (other parts from reference TRBV28 and TRBJ2-5): DVKVTQSSRYLVKRTGEKVFLECVQDMDHENMFWYRQDPGLGLRLIYFSYDVKMKEKGDIPEGYSVSREKKERFSLILESASTNQTSMYLCASQISQETQYFGPGTRLLVL.